The 5 T cell receptor beta chains presented below share a single source sample, sequenced in a study of identical twins. TCRdb re-called the 5' RACE reads through MiXCR, storing one row per CDR3 protein. The table has about 280,000 distinct CDR3 sequences, approximately 8.5% seen once. These data are also associated with another study on yellow fever vaccine responses in identical twins.

The specimen sequenced was memory (CD45RO+) T cells sorted from blood. The receptors come from a woman aged 18-29 years in good health.

This clonotype was picked up a small number of times. V is TRBV18 and J is TRBJ2-7, with 11 bases aligning to TRBD1. Germline V lookup: CDR1 KGHSH, CDR2 LQKENI. The J segment lost 4 bases and the V segment lost 6 bases, leaving 11 bases of the junction unmatched. The CDR3 extends over 16 amino acids. For the CDR3, the DNA is TGTGCCAGCTCCCCTAAGGGACAGGGGGTCTTTTACGAGCAGTACGTC. Translated: CASSPKGQGVFYEQYV.

This clonotype was seen repeatedly, ten times or more. The chain combines TRBV4-1 with TRBJ1-1; 9 nucleotides match TRBD1. Germline V CDR1 and CDR2: MGHRA, YSYEKL. The trim removed 8 bases at V and 5 bases at J, leaving 15 bases unmatched. The CDR3 is made up of 16 amino acids. This CDR3 reads CASATRGTGIRTEAFF. CDR3 bases: TGCGCCAGCGCAACACGGGGGACAGGGATAAGGACTGAAGCTTTCTTT.

This clonotype occurred many times. The rearrangement uses TRBV11-2 and TRBJ1-1, with 7 nucleotides matching TRBD1. With V trimmed by 0 bases and J by 4 bases, 5 bases remained unmatched. Germline CDR1 SGHAT, CDR2 FQNNGV. The CDR3 is made up of 15 amino acids. CDR3 in DNA: TGTGCCAGCAGCTTAGATACAGGGGTTGGCACTGAAGCTTTCTTT. The encoded protein is CASSLDTGVGTEAFF.

This clonotype showed up many times. V usage is TRBV29-1 and J usage is TRBJ2-5; 10 nucleotides align to TRBD2. With 3 bases clipped from V and 4 bases from J, the junction kept 5 bases outside the gene matches. The germline gives CDR1 SQVTM, CDR2 ANQGSEA. The CDR3 length is 14 residues. CDR3: CSVDLAGVGETQYF. CDR3 DNA: TGCAGCGTTGACCTAGCGGGAGTCGGAGAGACCCAGTACTTC.

This sequence joins TRBV7-7 and TRBJ2-6; D remains unclear. Per germline, CDR1 SSHAT and CDR2 FNYEAQ (reference sequence). V shed 1 base and J shed 4 bases, with 11 bases lying between them. The CDR3 consists of 16 residues. The chain's CDR3 is CASSLDLSPGANVLTF. CDR3 DNA: TGTGCCAGCAGCTTAGATTTATCTCCGGGGGCCAACGTCCTGACTTTC.